A selection of T cell receptor beta chains follows, all from one sample in a study of blood T cell repertoires in COVID-19. Sequencing was performed with immunoSEQ multiplex PCR; in TCRdb, only in-frame clones are kept and a portion is missing. Here the sample spans some 190,000 clones, 80% to 90% being singletons. Sequences were obtained from PBMCs or T cells enriched from blood (not recorded which). The receptors come from a woman in her forties with acute COVID-19. Both conserved end residues are part of each CDR3. A D gene is named only where the DNA matches it firmly. Not all rows give a size; the values are once, few, many and, for expanded clones, a class.

D	V	size	J	CDR3	DNA
TRBD1	TRBV2	.	TRBJ2-2	CASSSYDRGTGELFF	TGTGCCAGCAGTTCATACGACAGGGGGACCGGGGAGCTGTTTTTT
TRBD1	TRBV6-1	.	TRBJ2-2	CASSWGQGTGELFF	TGTGCCAGCAGTTGGGGACAGGGGACCGGGGAGCTGTTTTTT
TRBD1	TRBV5-6	once	TRBJ1-2	CASTIRDRGFSNYGYTF	TGTGCCAGCACCATCCGGGACAGGGGATTTTCTAACTATGGCTACACCTTC
TRBD2	TRBV3-1/TRBV3-2	.	TRBJ2-7	CASSQGLAYEQYF	TGTGCCAGCAGCCAGGGACTAGCGTACGAGCAGTACTTC
.	TRBV19	.	TRBJ1-5	CASSTYNRERPQHF	TGTGCCAGTAGTACGTATAACAGGGAAAGACCCCAGCATTTT
TRBD2	TRBV4-1	.	TRBJ2-3	CASSQEGLAGANTQYF	TGCGCCAGCAGCCAGGAGGGACTAGCGGGAGCAAATACGCAGTATTTT
.	TRBV11-1	.	TRBJ1-1	CASSFSGGTEAFF	TGTGCCAGCAGCTTCTCCGGAGGCACTGAAGCTTTCTTT
TRBD1	TRBV5-6	.	TRBJ1-1	CASRRTGGFGDTEAFF	TGTGCCAGCCGACGGACAGGGGGCTTTGGGGACACTGAAGCTTTCTTT
TRBD1	TRBV5-1	few	TRBJ1-1	CASSAGQGKTEAFF	TGCGCCAGCAGCGCAGGACAGGGGAAGACTGAAGCTTTCTTT
TRBD1	TRBV6-5	.	TRBJ1-4	CASRLQGATNEKLFF	TGTGCCAGCAGGCTACAGGGGGCAACTAATGAAAAACTGTTTTTT
TRBD1	TRBV5-1	.	TRBJ1-2	CASSLGTQGGGYGYTF	TGCGCCAGCAGCTTGGGCACCCAGGGGGGTGGCTATGGCTACACCTTC
TRBD2	TRBV27	.	TRBJ2-7	CASSPLGPAGASYEQYF	TGTGCCAGCAGCCCACTTGGGCCAGCGGGGGCCTCCTACGAGCAGTACTTC
.	TRBV28	.	TRBJ1-2	CASTPGVSYGYTF	TGTGCCAGCACCCCGGGGGTTAGCTATGGCTACACCTTC
TRBD2	TRBV7-8	.	TRBJ2-5	CASSTAGEGETQYF	TGTGCCAGCAGTACGGCGGGGGAGGGGGAGACCCAGTACTTC